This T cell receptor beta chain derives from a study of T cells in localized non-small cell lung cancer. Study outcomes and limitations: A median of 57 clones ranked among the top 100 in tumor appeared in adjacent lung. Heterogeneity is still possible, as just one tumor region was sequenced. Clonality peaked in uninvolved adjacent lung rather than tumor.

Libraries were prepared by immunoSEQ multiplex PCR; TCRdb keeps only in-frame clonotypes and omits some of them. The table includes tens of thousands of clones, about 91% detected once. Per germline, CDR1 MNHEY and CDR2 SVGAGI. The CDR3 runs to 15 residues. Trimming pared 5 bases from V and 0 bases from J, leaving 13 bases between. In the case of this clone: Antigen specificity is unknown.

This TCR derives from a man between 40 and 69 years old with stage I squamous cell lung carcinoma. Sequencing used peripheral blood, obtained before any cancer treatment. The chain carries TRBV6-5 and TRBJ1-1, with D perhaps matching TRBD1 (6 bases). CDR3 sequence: CASSMDRSMNTEAFF. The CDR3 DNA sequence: TGTGCCAGCAGTATGGACAGATCGATGAACACTGAAGCTTTCTTT.